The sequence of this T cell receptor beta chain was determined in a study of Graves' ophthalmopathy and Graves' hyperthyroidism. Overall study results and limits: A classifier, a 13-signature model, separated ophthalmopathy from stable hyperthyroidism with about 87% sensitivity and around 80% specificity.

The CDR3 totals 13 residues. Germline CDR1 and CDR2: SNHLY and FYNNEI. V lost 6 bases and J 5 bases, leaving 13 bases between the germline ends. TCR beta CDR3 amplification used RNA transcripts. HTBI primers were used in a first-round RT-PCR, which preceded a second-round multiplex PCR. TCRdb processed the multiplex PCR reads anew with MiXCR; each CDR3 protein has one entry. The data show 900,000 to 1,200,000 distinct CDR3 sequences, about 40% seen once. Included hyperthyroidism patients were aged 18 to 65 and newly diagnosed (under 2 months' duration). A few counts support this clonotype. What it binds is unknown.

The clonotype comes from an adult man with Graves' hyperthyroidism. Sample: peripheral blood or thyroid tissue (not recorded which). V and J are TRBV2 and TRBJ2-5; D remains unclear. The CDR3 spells CASRRGYRETQYF. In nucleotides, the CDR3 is TGTGCCAGCAGACGAGGTTACCGGGAGACCCAGTACTTC.